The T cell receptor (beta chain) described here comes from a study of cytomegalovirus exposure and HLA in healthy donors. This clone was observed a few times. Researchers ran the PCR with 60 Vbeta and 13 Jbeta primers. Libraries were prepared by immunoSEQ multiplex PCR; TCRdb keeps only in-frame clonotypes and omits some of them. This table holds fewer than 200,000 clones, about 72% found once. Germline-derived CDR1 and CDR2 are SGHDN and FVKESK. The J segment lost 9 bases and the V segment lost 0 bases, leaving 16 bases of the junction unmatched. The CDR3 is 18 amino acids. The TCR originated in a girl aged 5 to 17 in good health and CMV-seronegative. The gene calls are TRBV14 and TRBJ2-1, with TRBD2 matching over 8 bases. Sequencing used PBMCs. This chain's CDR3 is CASSQEDGRTGGLGEQFF. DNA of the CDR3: TGTGCCAGCAGCCAAGAAGATGGGCGGACGGGGGGGCTGGGTGAGCAGTTCTTC.